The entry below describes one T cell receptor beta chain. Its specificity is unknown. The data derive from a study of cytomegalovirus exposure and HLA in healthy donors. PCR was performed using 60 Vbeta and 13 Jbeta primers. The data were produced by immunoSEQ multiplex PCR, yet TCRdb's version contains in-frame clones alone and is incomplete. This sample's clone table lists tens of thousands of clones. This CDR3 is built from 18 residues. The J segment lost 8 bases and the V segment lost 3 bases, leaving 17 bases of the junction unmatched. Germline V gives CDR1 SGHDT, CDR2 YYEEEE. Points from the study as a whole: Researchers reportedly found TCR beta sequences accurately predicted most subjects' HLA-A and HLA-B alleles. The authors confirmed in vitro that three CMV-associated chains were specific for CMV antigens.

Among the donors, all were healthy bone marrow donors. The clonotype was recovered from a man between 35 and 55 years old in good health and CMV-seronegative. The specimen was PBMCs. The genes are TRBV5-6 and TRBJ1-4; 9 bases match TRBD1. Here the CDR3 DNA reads TGTGCCAGCAGCTCTAAATCCCGACCGGGACAGGGTAACGAAAAACTGTTTTTT. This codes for CASSSKSRPGQGNEKLFF.